Listed below are T cell receptor beta chains from one sample, sequenced in a study of blood T cell repertoires in COVID-19. The repertoire was sequenced with immunoSEQ multiplex PCR; TCRdb's copy has only in-frame clones and lacks some. The sample yields 250,000 to 400,000 clones, 88% seen once. The sample consisted of peripheral blood. Every receptor here comes from a woman in her twenties or thirties with COVID-19, enrolled during active disease. Both conserved end residues are part of each CDR3. The D gene is left open where the match is weak. Only some rows state a clone size, as once, few, many or a class for expanded clones.

V	J	size	D	length	DNA	CDR3
TRBV7-7	TRBJ2-5	NA	NA	15	TGTGCCAGCAGCTTAGCTGGGGGGGGGCCGGAGACCCAGTACTTC	CASSLAGGGPETQYF
TRBV19	TRBJ2-2	NA	NA	14	TGTGGCACGGACGGAGGGGGCTACACCGGGGAGCTGTTTTTT	CGTDGGGYTGELFF
TRBV29-1	TRBJ2-3	NA	NA	13	TGCAGCGTCCCAGGGGCACGCACAGATACGCAGTATTTT	CSVPGARTDTQYF
TRBV14	TRBJ2-5	NA	NA	13	TGTGCCAGCAGCCAAGAAAGCCCAGAGACCCAGTACTTC	CASSQESPETQYF
TRBV6-6	TRBJ1-1	NA	NA	13	TGTGCCACCTTCCCCCACTTGAACACTGAAGCTTTCTTT	CATFPHLNTEAFF
TRBV7-5	TRBJ1-2	NA	NA	16	TGTGTCAGAAGCTTAGTCCCGGCCAGGGCGAACTATGGCTACACCTTC	CVRSLVPARANYGYTF
TRBV11-2	TRBJ2-7	NA	TRBD2	14	TGTGCCAGCAGCTGGGGACTAGCGGGCTACGAGCAGTACTTC	CASSWGLAGYEQYF
TRBV11-2	TRBJ2-1	NA	TRBD1	17	TGTGCCAGCAGCTCCAGCCATCGGACAGGGTTGAACAATGAGCAGTTCTTC	CASSSSHRTGLNNEQFF
TRBV6-5	TRBJ1-6	NA	NA	15	TGTGCCAGCAGGATCCGGGTCGAAAATAATTCACCCCTCCACTTT	CASRIRVENNSPLHF
TRBV5-4	TRBJ1-3	NA	NA	13	TGTGCCAGCAGCTTGGGACAAGGAAACACCATATATTTT	CASSLGQGNTIYF
TRBV7-6	TRBJ2-2	NA	NA	17	TGTGCCAGCAGCTTAGCGCTAGCTAGCAGAGACACCGGGGAGCTGTTTTTT	CASSLALASRDTGELFF
TRBV20-1	TRBJ2-5	NA	NA	11	TGCAGTGCGAAGGGGGAAGAGACCCAGTACTTC	CSAKGEETQYF
TRBV7-2	TRBJ1-5	NA	TRBD1	15	TGTGCCAGCAGCTTCGGGACAGGGGTCGATCAGCCCCAGCATTTT	CASSFGTGVDQPQHF
TRBV7-8	TRBJ2-5	NA	NA	15	TGTGCCAGCAGCTTCCTTCTCAGTTACCAAGAGACCCAGTACTTC	CASSFLLSYQETQYF
TRBV19	TRBJ2-7	NA	TRBD1	13	TGTGCCAGTAAGGGGACAGGCTTCTACGAGCAGTACTTC	CASKGTGFYEQYF
TRBV27	TRBJ2-5	NA	TRBD2	15	TGTGCCAGCAGTTTGGCGGGGGAGACTCAAGAGACCCAGTACTTC	CASSLAGETQETQYF
TRBV5-1	TRBJ1-6	NA	TRBD1	14	TGCGCCAGCAGCCCCGGACAGGGCGTATCACCCCTCCACTTT	CASSPGQGVSPLHF
TRBV7-6	TRBJ2-2	NA	TRBD1	15	TGTGCCAGCAGCTCTCGACAGGGGAAGGCCGGGGAGCTGTTTTTT	CASSSRQGKAGELFF
TRBV12-3/TRBV12-4	TRBJ1-1	NA	NA	13	TGTGCCAGCAGTTTAGGTCGGAACACTGAAGCTTTCTTT	CASSLGRNTEAFF
TRBV2	TRBJ1-2	NA	NA	13	TGTGCCAGCAGTCCCCGGAGAACCTATGGCTACACCTTC	CASSPRRTYGYTF
TRBV12-3/TRBV12-4	TRBJ1-5	once	TRBD1	13	TGTGCCAGCAGATCTGACAGGGAGAAGCCCCAGCATTTT	CASRSDREKPQHF
TRBV19	TRBJ1-2	NA	NA	13	TGTGCCAGTAACATACAGGGTGCGTCTGGCTACACCTTC	CASNIQGASGYTF
TRBV15	TRBJ1-6	once	NA	13	TGTGCCACCAGCAGCACAGGGAATTCACCCCTCCACTTT	CATSSTGNSPLHF
TRBV6-2/TRBV6-3	TRBJ2-2	once	TRBD2	16	TGTGCCAGCAGTTACTCGGCTAGCGGGGTCACCGGGGAGCTGTTTTTT	CASSYSASGVTGELFF
TRBV7-2	TRBJ1-2	NA	NA	13	TGTGCCAGCAGCTTAAAACAGGGTCACGGCTACACCTTC	CASSLKQGHGYTF
TRBV11-3	TRBJ2-3	NA	NA	14	TGTGCCAGCAGCCGGGGGGCCAGCACAGATACGCAGTATTTT	CASSRGASTDTQYF
TRBV2	TRBJ2-1	NA	NA	13	TGTGCCAGCAATGACGGCTCCTACAATGAGCAGTTCTTC	CASNDGSYNEQFF
TRBV12-5	TRBJ1-1	NA	NA	15	TGTGCTAGTGGTGGGGCGGTGAGTTCTTGGACTGAAGCTTTCTTT	CASGGAVSSWTEAFF
TRBV7-3	TRBJ1-2	NA	NA	13	TGTGCCAGCAGCCCGAGGGGAGGGTATGGCTACACCTTC	CASSPRGGYGYTF
TRBV5-4	TRBJ2-2	NA	NA	14	TGTGCCAGCCGGAGGACAGACTCAGCTCCGGAGCTGTTTTTT	CASRRTDSAPELFF
TRBV15	TRBJ1-1	NA	NA	15	TGTGCCACCAGCCCTCGAATAGAACTTAACACTGAAGCTTTCTTT	CATSPRIELNTEAFF
TRBV6-5	TRBJ1-6	NA	TRBD1	13	TGTGCCAGCAGGGACAGGCTAGTAACACCCCTCCACTTT	CASRDRLVTPLHF
TRBV7-8	TRBJ1-2	NA	NA	14	TGTGCCAGCAGCCTCAACCGACAGAACTATGGCTACACCTTC	CASSLNRQNYGYTF
TRBV9	TRBJ2-2	NA	NA	12	TGTGCCAGCAGCTTCATCACCGGGGAGCTGTTTTTT	CASSFITGELFF
TRBV5-1	TRBJ1-6	NA	TRBD1	16	TGCGCCAGCAGCTTGGGAGGGGGACAGGGCAGTTCACCCCTCCACTTT	CASSLGGGQGSSPLHF
TRBV5-1	TRBJ1-6	once	NA	14	TGCGCCAGCAGCTTGGGAGATCCGGATTCACCCCTCCACTTT	CASSLGDPDSPLHF
TRBV19	TRBJ1-1	few	NA	14	TGTGCCAGCAACCGTGAGGTGATAGACACTGAAGCTTTCTTT	CASNREVIDTEAFF
TRBV7-9	TRBJ2-5	NA	TRBD1	13	TGTGCCAGCAGCCGAGGACAGGGAGAGACCCAGTACTTC	CASSRGQGETQYF
TRBV15	TRBJ1-5	NA	TRBD1	17	TGTGCCACCAGCAGAGATGGGGGACAGGGAGGGAATCAGCCCCAGCATTTT	CATSRDGGQGGNQPQHF
TRBV6-2/TRBV6-3	TRBJ2-2	many	NA	14	TGTGCCAGCAGCCCCGATGGGGAGGTCGGGGAGCTGTTTTTT	CASSPDGEVGELFF
TRBV2	TRBJ2-5	NA	NA	11	TGTGCCAGCAGCGGGGATACACTCCAGTACTTC	CASSGDTLQYF
TRBV18	TRBJ1-2	once	NA	11	TGTGCCAGCTCTTCAGGCGCTGGCTACACCTTC	CASSSGAGYTF
TRBV19	TRBJ2-7	few	TRBD1	13	TGTGCCAGTACCGGGACAGGGCCCTACGAGCAGTACTTC	CASTGTGPYEQYF
TRBV7-9	TRBJ1-2	NA	NA	16	TGTGCCAGCAGCCCCCACCGAACGACAGGACTGACTGGCTACACCTTC	CASSPHRTTGLTGYTF
TRBV19	TRBJ1-1	NA	NA	13	TGTGCCAGTAGTTTAGCAGTGAACACTGAAGCTTTCTTT	CASSLAVNTEAFF
TRBV28	TRBJ2-2	NA	NA	14	TGTGCCAGCAGTTTTGCTCGCCAGTTTGCGGAGCTGTTTTTT	CASSFARQFAELFF
TRBV4-1	TRBJ1-1	NA	NA	16	TGCGCCAGCAGCCAACGGCAGGGTGAAATACTCACTGAAGCTTTCTTT	CASSQRQGEILTEAFF
TRBV7-9	TRBJ2-7	NA	NA	16	TGTGCCAGCAGCTTAGCGTCCGGTTACGGGGTCTACGAGCAGTACTTC	CASSLASGYGVYEQYF
TRBV27	TRBJ2-2	NA	TRBD1	17	TGTGCCAGCAGTGCGAAGCAGGGGGTGGCTGCCACCGGGGAGCTGTTTTTT	CASSAKQGVAATGELFF